The sequence of this T cell receptor beta chain was determined in a study of blood T cell repertoires in COVID-19. Whole-study context: The United States, Italy and Spain were the sources of the acute and convalescent COVID-19 samples.

In the authors' workflow: The assay estimated nucleated cells by amplifying reference gene primers. The data were produced by immunoSEQ multiplex PCR, yet TCRdb's version contains in-frame clones alone and is incomplete. The DNA gave D and trimming, while V, J and clone size come from that table. This table holds hundreds of thousands of clones, roughly 85% found once. Germline lookup yields CDR1 SGHTA and CDR2 FQGNSA. The CDR3 is 17 amino acids. J lost 1 base, V lost 4 bases, and 11 bases had no gene match. The study recruited people aged about 18 to 95 years across some 23 US areas. No more than 2 weeks before study entry, exposed participants had met a case of COVID-19.

This clonotype was obtained from a man aged 35 to 55 who had been exposed to COVID-19. Specimen: PBMCs or T cells enriched from blood (not recorded which). V gene TRBV7-2 combines with J gene TRBJ2-7; 9 positions match TRBD1. The CDR3 DNA is TGTGCCAGCAGCTCACCGGGACCGGGACAGGGATCCTACGAGCAGTACTTC. Protein sequence: CASSSPGPGQGSYEQYF.